The next 15 T cell receptor beta chains were all read from a single sample in a study of cytomegalovirus exposure and HLA in healthy donors. The PCR contained 60 Vbeta and 13 Jbeta primers. Using immunoSEQ multiplex PCR, the repertoire was profiled, and TCRdb retains in-frame clones only, with some absent. Altogether 150,000 or so clones are present, 73% being singletons, with the ten largest covering 1.5% to 2%. Source material: PBMCs. Receptors originate from a woman aged 18 to 35 in good health and CMV-seronegative.

This chain connects TRBV5-6 to TRBJ1-4; the match to TRBD1 covers 10 bases. The CDR3 sequence is 14 residues long. Germline V lookup: CDR1 SGHDT, CDR2 YYEEEE. V was pared by 4 bases and J by 6 bases, with 3 bases of the junction left unmatched. The CDR3, as DNA: TGTGCCAGCAGCCGGGGACAGGGGTATGAAAAACTGTTTTTT. It encodes CASSRGQGYEKLFF. Full variable domain (outside the CDR3, taken from reference TRBV5-6 and TRBJ1-4): DAGVTQSPTHLIKTRGQQVTLRCSPKSGHDTVSWYQQALGQGPQFIFQYYEEEERQRGNFPDRFSGHQFPNYSSELNVNALLLGDSALYLCASSRGQGYEKLFFGSGTQLSVL.

Remarks on this clone: The germline gene is not matched at one end of the junction; a read error may be the cause. The rearrangement links TRBV27 to TRBJ1-6, with 11 bases lining up with TRBD1. The CDR3 loop spans 15 amino acids. Looked up from germline, CDR1 is MNHEY and CDR2 is SMNVEV (reference sequence). In DNA, the CDR3 is TGTGCCAGCACTTTATGGACAGGGGGCAATTCACCCCTCCACTTT. It encodes CASTLWTGGNSPLHF.

This rearrangement joins TRBV6-5 to TRBJ2-2; D unresolved. Trimming removed 0 bases at V and 7 bases at J, with 15 bases between. CDR1 is MNHEY, CDR2 SVGAGI, per germline. This CDR3 is built from 16 residues. In DNA form, the CDR3 reads TGTGCCAGCAGTTACTCCCGTAGCATTTTTCACGGGGAGCTGTTTTTT. Protein: CASSYSRSIFHGELFF.

V is TRBV10-1 and J is TRBJ2-7; 7 bases are shared with TRBD1. With 3 bases clipped from V and 4 bases from J, the junction kept 12 bases outside the gene matches. The CDR3 runs to 16 residues. Germline CDR1 and CDR2: WNHNN and SYGVQD (reference sequence). The CDR3 coding sequence is TGCGCCAGCAGTGAAGGGCAGGGGGTAAAGGGGTACGAGCAGTACTTC. This gives the protein CASSEGQGVKGYEQYF.

The rearrangement joins TRBV5-1 to TRBJ2-7, with D maybe TRBD1 (5 bases). This CDR3 spans 13 amino acids. V was cut by 3 bases and J by 3 bases, with 10 bases left in between. Germline assignment: CDR1 SGHRS and CDR2 YFSETQ. CDR3: CASSSLQDYEQYF. In DNA, the CDR3 is TGCGCCAGCAGCTCGTTACAGGACTACGAGCAGTACTTC.

This chain joins TRBV5-1 and TRBJ1-2; D is ambiguous. The ends were cut back, 7 bases at V and 4 bases at J, with 23 bases in the middle. The CDR3 covers 16 residues. Germline V gives CDR1 SGHRS, CDR2 YFSETQ. Written as DNA, the CDR3 is TGCGCCAGCGGTCCCGGTGAACAGCCCCGAGTCTATGGCTACACCTTC. The encoded protein is CASGPGEQPRVYGYTF.

V and J are TRBV5-1 and TRBJ2-3, with 7 bases aligning to TRBD2. Trimming removed 3 bases from V and 4 bases from J; junction bases left unmatched: 11. CDR1 is SGHRS, CDR2 YFSETQ, per germline. The CDR3 length is 16 residues. The CDR3 DNA sequence: TGCGCCAGCAGCTCCCCCCGGGGAGGGAGGGCAGATACGCAGTATTTT. This gives the protein CASSSPRGGRADTQYF. Full variable domain (outside the CDR3, taken from reference TRBV5-1 and TRBJ2-3): KAGVTQTPRYLIKTRGQQVTLSCSPISGHRSVSWYQQTPGQGLQFLFEYFSETQRNKGNFPGRFSGRQFSNSRSEMNVSTLELGDSALYLCASSSPRGGRADTQYFGPGTRLTVL.

The chain couples TRBV5-4 to TRBJ1-5; 9 positions match TRBD1. The CDR3 runs to 15 residues. With V trimmed by 4 bases and J by 5 bases, 7 bases remained unmatched. Germline CDR1 SGHNT, CDR2 YYREEE (reference sequence). In DNA form, the CDR3 reads TGTGCCAGCAGCCCGGGACAGGGTCCCTATCAGCCCCAGCATTTT. This gives the protein CASSPGQGPYQPQHF. The complete variable domain, with remaining parts taken from reference TRBV5-4 and TRBJ1-5, reads ETGVTQSPTHLIKTRGQQVTLRCSSQSGHNTVSWYQQALGQGPQFIFQYYREEENGRGNFPPRFSGLQFPNYSSELNVNALELDDSALYLCASSPGQGPYQPQHFGDGTRLSIL.

The gene calls are TRBV15 and TRBJ2-3, with 8 bases aligning to TRBD1. The CDR3 covers 14 residues. Germline CDR1 is LNHNV and CDR2 is YYDKDF (reference sequence). Trimming at V came to 8 bases and at J to 6 bases, leaving 10 bases not matched to a gene. The chain's CDR3 is CATQGQGRRDTQYF. Here the CDR3 DNA reads TGTGCCACCCAAGGACAGGGAAGACGGGATACGCAGTATTTT.

In its sample, this clone was seen a few times. The V call is TRBV7-9, the J call TRBJ2-7; TRBD1 agrees at 10 bases. The CDR3 totals 12 residues. Unmatched junction bases numbered 3, after V lost 4 bases and J lost 9 bases. Germline V gene data show CDR1 as SEHNR and CDR2 as FQNEAQ (reference sequence). CDR3 sequence (DNA): TGTGCCAGCAGCTGGGACAGGGGCATGCAGTACTTC. The encoded protein is CASSWDRGMQYF.

J is TRBJ2-5 and V is TRBV5-1; D gene ambiguous. The germline V gene encodes CDR1 SGHRS and CDR2 YFSETQ. The CDR3 is 13 amino acids. Trimming removed 1 base from V and 2 bases from J, with 6 bases in between. CDR3 nucleotides: TGCGCCAGCAGCTTGACACATCAAGAGACCCAGTACTTC. Amino acid sequence: CASSLTHQETQYF.

The chain has TRBV28 and TRBJ1-2; a possible D gene is TRBD1 (6 bases). V lost 6 bases to trimming and J lost 4 bases, with 12 bases between them. Germline V gene data show CDR1 as MDHEN and CDR2 as SYDVKM. This CDR3 region has 13 residues. CDR3 DNA: TGTGCCAGCAGGACAGGTTCCCCCTATGGCTACACCTTC. Its translation: CASRTGSPYGYTF.

This chain connects TRBV6-5 to TRBJ2-1; D may be TRBD1 (5 bases). V was cut by 2 bases and J by 10 bases, with 6 bases left in between. Germline CDR1 is MNHEY and CDR2 is SVGAGI. The CDR3 extends over 11 amino acids. The CDR3 nucleotides are TGTGCCAGCAGTTACGGGGCCGAGCAGTTCTTC. Protein: CASSYGAEQFF.

V and J are TRBV7-2 and TRBJ1-3; possible D gene TRBD1, 5 bases. Looked up from germline, CDR1 is SGHTA and CDR2 is FQGNSA. This CDR3 has 15 residues. Trimming removed 1 base at V and 4 bases at J, with 11 bases between. CDR3 residues: CASSLGGTVGNTIYF. CDR3 coding DNA: TGTGCCAGCAGCTTAGGCGGGACCGTCGGAAACACCATATATTTT.

V gene TRBV6-1 combines with J gene TRBJ2-2; D is undetermined. This CDR3 has 15 residues. Germline values: CDR1 MNHNS, CDR2 SASEGT. The V end was cut by 7 bases, the J end by 6 bases, with 18 bases between. The CDR3 DNA reads TGTGCCAGCACCGAAAGTCTAACGCGAGCCGGGGAGCTGTTTTTT. Protein: CASTESLTRAGELFF.